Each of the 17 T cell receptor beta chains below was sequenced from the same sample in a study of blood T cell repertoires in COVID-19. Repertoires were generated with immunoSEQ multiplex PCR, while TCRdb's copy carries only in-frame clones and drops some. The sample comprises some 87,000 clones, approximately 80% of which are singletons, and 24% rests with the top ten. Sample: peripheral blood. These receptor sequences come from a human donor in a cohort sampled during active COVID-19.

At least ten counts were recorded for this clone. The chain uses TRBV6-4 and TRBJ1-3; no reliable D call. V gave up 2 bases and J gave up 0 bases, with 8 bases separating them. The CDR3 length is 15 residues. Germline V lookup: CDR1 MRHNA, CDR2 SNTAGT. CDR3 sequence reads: CASSDGESSGNTIYF. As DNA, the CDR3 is TGTGCCAGCAGTGACGGTGAGAGCTCTGGAAACACCATATATTTT.

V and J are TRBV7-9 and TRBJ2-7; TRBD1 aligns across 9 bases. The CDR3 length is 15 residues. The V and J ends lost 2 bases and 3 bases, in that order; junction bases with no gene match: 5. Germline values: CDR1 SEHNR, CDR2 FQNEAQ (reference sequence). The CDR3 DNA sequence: TGTGCCAGCAGCTTAACGACAGGGGGATTCTACGAGCAGTACTTC. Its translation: CASSLTTGGFYEQYF.

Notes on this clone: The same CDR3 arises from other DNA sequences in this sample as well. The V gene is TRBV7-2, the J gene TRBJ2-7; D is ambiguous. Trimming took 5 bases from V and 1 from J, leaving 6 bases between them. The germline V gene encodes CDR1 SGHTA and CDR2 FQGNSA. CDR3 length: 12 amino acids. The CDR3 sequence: CASSPQSYEQYF. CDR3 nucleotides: TGTGCCAGCAGCCCCCAATCCTACGAGCAGTACTTC.

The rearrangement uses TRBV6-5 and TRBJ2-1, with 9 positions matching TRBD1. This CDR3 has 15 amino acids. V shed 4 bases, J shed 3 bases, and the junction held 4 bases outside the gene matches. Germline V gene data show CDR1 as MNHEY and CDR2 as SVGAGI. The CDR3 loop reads CASSWGQGNYNEQFF. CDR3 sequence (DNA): TGTGCCAGCAGTTGGGGACAGGGAAACTACAATGAGCAGTTCTTC.

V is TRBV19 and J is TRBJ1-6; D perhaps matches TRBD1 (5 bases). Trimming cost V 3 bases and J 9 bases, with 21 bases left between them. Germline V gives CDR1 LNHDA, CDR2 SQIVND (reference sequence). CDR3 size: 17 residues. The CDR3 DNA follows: TGTGCCAGTAGTATCCGGAAACCGGGGGTGAGCAGTTCACCCCTCCACTTT. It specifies CASSIRKPGVSSSPLHF.

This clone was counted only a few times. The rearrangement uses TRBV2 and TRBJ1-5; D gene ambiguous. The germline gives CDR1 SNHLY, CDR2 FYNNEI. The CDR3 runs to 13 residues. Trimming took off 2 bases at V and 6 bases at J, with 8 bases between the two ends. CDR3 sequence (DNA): TGTGCCAGCAGTGAATATCCCGGTCAGCCCCAGCATTTT. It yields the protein CASSEYPGQPQHF.

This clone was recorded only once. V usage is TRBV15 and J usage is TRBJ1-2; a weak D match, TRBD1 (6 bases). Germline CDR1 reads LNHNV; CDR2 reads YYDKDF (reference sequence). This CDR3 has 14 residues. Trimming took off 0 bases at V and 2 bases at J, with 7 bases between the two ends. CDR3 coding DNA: TGTGCCACCAGCAGAGATGGGGGCAACTATGGCTACACCTTC. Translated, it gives CATSRDGGNYGYTF.

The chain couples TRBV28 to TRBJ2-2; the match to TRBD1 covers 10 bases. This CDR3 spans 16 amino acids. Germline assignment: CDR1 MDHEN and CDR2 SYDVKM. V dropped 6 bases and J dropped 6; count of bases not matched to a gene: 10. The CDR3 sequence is CASSHTGTGEAGELFF. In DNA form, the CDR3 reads TGTGCCAGCAGCCATACCGGGACAGGGGAAGCCGGGGAGCTGTTTTTT.

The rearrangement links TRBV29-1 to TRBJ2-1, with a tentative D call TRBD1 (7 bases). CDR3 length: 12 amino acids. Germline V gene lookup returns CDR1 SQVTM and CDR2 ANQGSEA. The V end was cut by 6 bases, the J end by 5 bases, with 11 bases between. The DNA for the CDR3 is TGCAGCGTCGCGGGACAGAACAATGAGCAGTTCTTC. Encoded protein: CSVAGQNNEQFF.

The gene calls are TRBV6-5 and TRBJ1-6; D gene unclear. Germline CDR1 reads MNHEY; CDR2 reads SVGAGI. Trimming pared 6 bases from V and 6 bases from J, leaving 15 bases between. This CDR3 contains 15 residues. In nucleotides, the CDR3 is TGTGCCAGCAGCCACCCGACAAGAATTAATTCACCCCTCCACTTT. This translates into CASSHPTRINSPLHF.

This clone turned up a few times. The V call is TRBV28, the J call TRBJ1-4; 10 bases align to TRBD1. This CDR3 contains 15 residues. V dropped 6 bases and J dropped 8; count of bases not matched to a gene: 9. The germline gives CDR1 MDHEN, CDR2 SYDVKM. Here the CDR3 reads CASRPSGQGSEKLFF. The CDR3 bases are TGTGCCAGCAGACCATCGGGACAGGGGTCCGAAAAACTGTTTTTT. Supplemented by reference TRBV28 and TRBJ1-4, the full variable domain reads DVKVTQSSRYLVKRTGEKVFLECVQDMDHENMFWYRQDPGLGLRLIYFSYDVKMKEKGDIPEGYSVSREKKERFSLILESASTNQTSMYLCASRPSGQGSEKLFFGSGTQLSVL.

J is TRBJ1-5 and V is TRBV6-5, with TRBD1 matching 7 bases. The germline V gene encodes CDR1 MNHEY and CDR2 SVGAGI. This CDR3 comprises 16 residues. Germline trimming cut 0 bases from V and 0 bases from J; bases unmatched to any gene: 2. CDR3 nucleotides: TGTGCCAGCAGTTACTCCGGGACAGATAGCAATCAGCCCCAGCATTTT. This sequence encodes CASSYSGTDSNQPQHF.

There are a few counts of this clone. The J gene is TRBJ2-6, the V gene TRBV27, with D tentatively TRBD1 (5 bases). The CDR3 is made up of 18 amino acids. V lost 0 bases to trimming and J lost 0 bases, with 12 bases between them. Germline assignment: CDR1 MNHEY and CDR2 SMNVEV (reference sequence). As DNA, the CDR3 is TGTGCCAGCAGTTTATCGGTCAGGGCCTTCTCTGGGGCCAACGTCCTGACTTTC. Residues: CASSLSVRAFSGANVLTF.

This CDR3 reads CASSFQGGTNEKLFF. In DNA form, the CDR3 reads TGCGCCAGCAGCTTCCAAGGGGGCACTAATGAAAAACTGTTTTTT. The chain couples TRBV5-1 to TRBJ1-4, with 7 bases matching TRBD1. V trimming: 2 bases; J trimming: 2 bases; junction bases outside the gene matches: 3. The germline gives CDR1 SGHRS, CDR2 YFSETQ. The CDR3 loop spans 15 amino acids.

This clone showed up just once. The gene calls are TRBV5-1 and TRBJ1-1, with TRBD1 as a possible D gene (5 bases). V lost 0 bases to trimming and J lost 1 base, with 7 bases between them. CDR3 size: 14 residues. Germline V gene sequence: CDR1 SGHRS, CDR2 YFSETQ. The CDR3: CASSLGGANTEAFF. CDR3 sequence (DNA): TGCGCCAGCAGCTTGGGGGGCGCGAACACTGAAGCTTTCTTT.

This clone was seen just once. The CDR3: CASTPGQAGAGETQYF. DNA for the CDR3: TGTGCCAGCACCCCGGGACAGGCGGGGGCCGGGGAGACCCAGTACTTC. The chain links TRBV5-4 to TRBJ2-5, with D perhaps matching TRBD1 (8 bases). V lost 6 bases, J lost 5 bases, and 23 bases lay in between. The CDR3 totals 16 residues. Germline V gene lookup returns CDR1 SGHNT and CDR2 YYREEE (reference sequence).

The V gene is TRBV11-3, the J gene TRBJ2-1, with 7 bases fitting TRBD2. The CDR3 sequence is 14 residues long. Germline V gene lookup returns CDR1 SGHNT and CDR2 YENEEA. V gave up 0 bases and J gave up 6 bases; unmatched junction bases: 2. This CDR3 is CASSLEAGVNEQFF. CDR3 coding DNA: TGTGCCAGCAGCTTAGAGGCGGGGGTCAATGAGCAGTTCTTC.